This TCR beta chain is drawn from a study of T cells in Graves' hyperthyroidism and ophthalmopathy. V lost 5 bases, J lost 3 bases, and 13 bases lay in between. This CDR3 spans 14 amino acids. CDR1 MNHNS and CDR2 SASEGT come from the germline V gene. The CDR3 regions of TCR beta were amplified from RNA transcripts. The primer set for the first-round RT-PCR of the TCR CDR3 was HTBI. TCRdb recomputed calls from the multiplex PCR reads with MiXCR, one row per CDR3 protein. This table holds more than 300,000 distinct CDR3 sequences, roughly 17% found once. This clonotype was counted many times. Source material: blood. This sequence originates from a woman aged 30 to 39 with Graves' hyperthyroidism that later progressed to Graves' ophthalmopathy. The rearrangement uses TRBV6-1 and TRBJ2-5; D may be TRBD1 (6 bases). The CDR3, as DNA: TGTGCCAGCAGTTATTGGGCAGGGGAAGAGACCCAGTACTTC. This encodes CASSYWAGEETQYF.